This T cell receptor (beta chain) was recorded in a study of human T cells and chemical hapten exposure. This clonotype was recorded many times. Documented time point: pre-sensitization, week 0. Treatment in this sample: therapeutic diphenylcyclopropenone sensitization with weekly scalp DPC. With 5 bases removed from V and 4 bases from J, the gap between germline ends came to 17 bases. The germline gives CDR1 MDHEN, CDR2 SYDVKM. The length of the CDR3 is 16 residues. TCRdb recomputed calls from the RACE reads with MiXCR, one row per CDR3 protein. The sample includes roughly 110,000 distinct CDR3 sequences, around 12% of them seen just once.

The TCR comes from a woman aged 50 to 65 with alopecia areata. Some clones in this sample may be carry-over from other donors' samples. The J gene is TRBJ1-4, the V gene TRBV28, with D tentatively TRBD1 (5 bases). This material consisted of whole blood, taken in connection with sensitization to the hapten diphenylcyclopropenone (DPC). CDR3 sequence (DNA): TGTGCCAGCAGTCGGACCGGGACGGCTCTTAATGAAAAACTGTTTTTT. It encodes CASSRTGTALNEKLFF.